This TCR beta chain was sequenced during a study of blood T cell repertoires in COVID-19 (dated by TCRdb to 2019 to 2021). As for the study more broadly: Samples from collaborators originated in the United States, Italy and Spain and spanned both the acute and convalescent phases of COVID-19. Where available, HLA class I and class II types were obtained from metadata supplied by the sample provider rather than from assay-based typing. Sample metadata almost always included a de-identified subject ID, COVID-19 status, age in years and sex. The prospective study material was composed of cDNA or gDNA derived from T cells, B-cell-depleted T cells, or PBMCs. Samples came from the ongoing ImmuneRACE study (first 160 participants) plus 1,254 subjects from 6 global collaborators. Subjects who had been exposed to COVID-19, were actively infected with it, or had recovered from it provided the deeply sampled blood TCRbeta repertoires that made up the dataset. The repertoires were released in a freely available public database intended as a resource for research on the immune response to SARS-CoV-2.

For this clone: Its antigen is not yet known. Within one base of it there is no much larger clone, and no base qualities were kept.

What the study reported, not specific to this receptor: The amount of clinical and demographic metadata varied by source and participant and was provided uncurated.

Trimming at the junction amounts to 1 base on V and 9 bases on J, and the germline ends lie 17 bases apart. The CDR3 holds 15 amino acids from the cysteine to the phenylalanine. This entry keeps only the CDR3 DNA: 45 bases, framed from base 1. CDR1 and CDR2, looked up from the germline V gene, are SGHNT and YENEEA. TCRbeta CDR3 regions were amplified from genomic DNA by means of the immunoSEQ Assay, a bias-controlled multiplex PCR. The source study handled its data this way. The number of nucleated cells in each sample was estimated from the amplification of reference gene primers within the assay. To quantify the absolute abundance of each unique TCRbeta CDR3 rearrangement, sequence reads were collapsed and filtered. For each sample, productive Simpson clonality was calculated by taking the square root of Simpson's diversity index across productive rearrangements. The immuneACCESS repertoire file appears here via TCRdb, limited to in-frame rearrangements. These files lack a portion of the clones; in checked studies, under half of the deficit traces to unresolved V genes, and the cause of the others is not known. V and J calls and clone size follow that table, whereas D and trimming were derived from the DNA. The sample data list around 200,000 clones, and 86% of these were observed just once. The ten top clones hold 3.5% to 5.5% of the sample.

In the prospective study, participants were roughly 18 to 95 years old, resided in around 25 geographic areas of the United States, and were enrolled through a virtual design. Cohort assignment in the prospective study relied on participant-reported clinical history from a screening survey and a study questionnaire. Exposed participants had been in contact with someone with a PCR-confirmed or clinician-diagnosed COVID-19 case within 2 weeks of study entry. In the prospective study, mobile phlebotomists collected whole blood, serum and a nasopharyngeal or oropharyngeal swab from each participant. Prospective study participants could optionally give additional blood draws and questionnaires over a roughly 2-month period. Before DNA extraction, blood samples from the prospective study were shipped at room temperature or frozen.

The sequence was collected from a woman under 40 who had been exposed to COVID-19. Recombination joined TRBV11-3 with TRBJ2-3; TRBD1 might be the D gene, on 6 matching bases. Sequenced material: PBMCs or T cells enriched from blood (not recorded which). In nucleotide form, the sequence is TGTGCCAGCAGCTTAGTGGGCACGGTCAGGGGCACGCAGTATTTT. Its translation reads: CASSLVGTVRGTQYF.